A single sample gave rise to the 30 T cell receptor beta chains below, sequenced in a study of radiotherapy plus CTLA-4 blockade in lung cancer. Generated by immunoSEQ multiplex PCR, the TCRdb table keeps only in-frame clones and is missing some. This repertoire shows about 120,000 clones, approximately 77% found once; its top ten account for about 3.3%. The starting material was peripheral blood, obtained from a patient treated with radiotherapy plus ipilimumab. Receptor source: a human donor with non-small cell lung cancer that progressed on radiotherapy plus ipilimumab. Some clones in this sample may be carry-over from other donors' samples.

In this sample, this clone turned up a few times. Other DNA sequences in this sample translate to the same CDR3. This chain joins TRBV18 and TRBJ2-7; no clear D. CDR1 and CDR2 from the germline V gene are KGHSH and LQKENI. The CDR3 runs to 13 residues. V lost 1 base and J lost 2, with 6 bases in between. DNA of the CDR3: TGTGCCAGCTCACCACGGCTAGCCTACGAGCAGTACTTC. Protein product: CASSPRLAYEQYF.

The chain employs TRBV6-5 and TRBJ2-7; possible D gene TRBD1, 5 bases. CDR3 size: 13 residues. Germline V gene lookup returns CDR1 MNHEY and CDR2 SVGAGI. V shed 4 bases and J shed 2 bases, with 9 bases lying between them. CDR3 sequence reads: CASSSPGTYEQYF. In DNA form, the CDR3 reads TGTGCCAGCAGTTCGCCAGGGACCTACGAGCAGTACTTC.

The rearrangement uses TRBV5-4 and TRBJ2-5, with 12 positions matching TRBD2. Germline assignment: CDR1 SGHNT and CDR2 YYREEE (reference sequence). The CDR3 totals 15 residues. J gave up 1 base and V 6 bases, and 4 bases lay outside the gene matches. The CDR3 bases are TGTGCCAGCACCCTGACTAGCGGGGGCCAAGAGACCCAGTACTTC. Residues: CASTLTSGGQETQYF.

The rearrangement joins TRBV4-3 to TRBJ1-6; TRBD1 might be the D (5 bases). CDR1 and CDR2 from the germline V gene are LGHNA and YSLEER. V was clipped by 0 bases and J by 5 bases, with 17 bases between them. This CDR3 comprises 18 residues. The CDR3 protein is CASSQEIIQAFNNSPLHF. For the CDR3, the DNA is TGCGCCAGCAGCCAAGAAATAATACAGGCCTTTAATAATTCACCCCTCCACTTT.

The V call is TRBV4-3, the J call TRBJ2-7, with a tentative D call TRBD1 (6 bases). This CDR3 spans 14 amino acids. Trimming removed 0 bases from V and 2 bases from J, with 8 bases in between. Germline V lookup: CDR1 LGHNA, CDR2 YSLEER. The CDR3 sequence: CASSQDYRAYEQYF. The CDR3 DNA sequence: TGCGCCAGCAGCCAAGATTACAGGGCCTACGAGCAGTACTTC.

The CDR3 sequence: CASSARQGWGNQPQHF. The CDR3 DNA reads as TGTGCCAGTAGTGCCCGCCAGGGTTGGGGCAATCAGCCCCAGCATTTT. The chain couples TRBV19 to TRBJ1-5; TRBD1 might be the D (5 bases). The germline V gene encodes CDR1 LNHDA and CDR2 SQIVND (reference sequence). The CDR3 totals 16 residues. V lost 5 bases and J 2 bases, leaving 16 bases between the germline ends. Full variable domain (remainder filled in from reference TRBV19 and TRBJ1-5): DGGITQSPKYLFRKEGQNVTLSCEQNLNHDAMYWYRQDPGQGLRLIYYSQIVNDFQKGDIAEGYSVSREKKESFPLTVTSAQKNPTAFYLCASSARQGWGNQPQHFGDGTRLSIL.

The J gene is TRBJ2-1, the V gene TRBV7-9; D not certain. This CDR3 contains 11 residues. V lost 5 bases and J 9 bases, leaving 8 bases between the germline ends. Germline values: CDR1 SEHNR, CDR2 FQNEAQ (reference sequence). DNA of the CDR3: TGTGCCAGCAGCCCCCGACGTGAGCAGTTCTTC. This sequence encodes CASSPRREQFF.

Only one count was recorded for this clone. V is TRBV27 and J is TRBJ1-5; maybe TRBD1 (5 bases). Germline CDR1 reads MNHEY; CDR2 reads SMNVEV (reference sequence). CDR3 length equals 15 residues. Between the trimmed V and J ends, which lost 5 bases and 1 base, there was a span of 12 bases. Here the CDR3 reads CASSPSRDSNQPQHF. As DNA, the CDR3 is TGTGCCAGCAGTCCCAGCCGGGACAGCAATCAGCCCCAGCATTTT.

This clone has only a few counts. In DNA form, the CDR3 reads TGTGCCAGCAAGTTTATGGTTGAGGGCAATGAGCAGTTCTTC. Translated, it gives CASKFMVEGNEQFF. The chain has TRBV27 and TRBJ2-1; possibly TRBD2 for D (5 bases). The CDR3 is 14 residues long. V was cut by 7 bases and J by 6 bases, with 16 bases left in between. Germline loops: CDR1 MNHEY, CDR2 SMNVEV (reference sequence).

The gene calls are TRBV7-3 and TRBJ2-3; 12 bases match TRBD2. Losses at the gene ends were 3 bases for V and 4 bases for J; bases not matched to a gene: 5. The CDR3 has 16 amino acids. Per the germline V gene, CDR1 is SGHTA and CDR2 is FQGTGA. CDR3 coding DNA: TGTGCCAGCAGCTTGCTAGCGGGGGGGCTAGCAGATACGCAGTATTTT. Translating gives CASSLLAGGLADTQYF.

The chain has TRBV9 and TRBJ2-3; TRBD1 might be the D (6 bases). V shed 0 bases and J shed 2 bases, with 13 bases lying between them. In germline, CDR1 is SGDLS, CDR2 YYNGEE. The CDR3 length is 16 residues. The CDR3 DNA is TGTGCCAGCAGCGTAGGTATCCACAGGGTCACAGATACGCAGTATTTT. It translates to CASSVGIHRVTDTQYF.

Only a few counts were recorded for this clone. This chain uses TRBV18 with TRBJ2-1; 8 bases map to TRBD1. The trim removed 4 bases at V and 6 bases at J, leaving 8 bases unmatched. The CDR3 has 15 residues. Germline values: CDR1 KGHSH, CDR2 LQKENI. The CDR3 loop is CASSRTLTGGNEQFF. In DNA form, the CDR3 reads TGTGCCAGCTCACGCACACTCACAGGGGGCAATGAGCAGTTCTTC.

CDR3 sequence reads: CASSIRAGGEKLFF. The CDR3 coding sequence is TGTGCCAGTAGTATAAGGGCAGGAGGGGAAAAACTGTTTTTT. The J gene is TRBJ1-4, the V gene TRBV19; no clear D. Trimming shortened V by 2 bases and J by 8 bases, and 12 bases separated the two germline ends. CDR3 length equals 14 residues. CDR1 and CDR2 (germline): LNHDA, SQIVND (reference sequence).

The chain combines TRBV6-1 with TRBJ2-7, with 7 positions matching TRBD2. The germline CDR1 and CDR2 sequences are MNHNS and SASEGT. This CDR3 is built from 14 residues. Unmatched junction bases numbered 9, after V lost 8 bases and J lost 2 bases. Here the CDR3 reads CASQRDAGAYEQYF. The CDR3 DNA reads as TGTGCCAGCCAGCGCGACGCGGGGGCCTACGAGCAGTACTTC.

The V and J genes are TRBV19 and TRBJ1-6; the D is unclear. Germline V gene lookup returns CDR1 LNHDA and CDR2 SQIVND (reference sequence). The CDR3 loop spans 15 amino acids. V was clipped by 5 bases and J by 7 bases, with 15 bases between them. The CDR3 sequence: CASSPAAGFNSPLHF. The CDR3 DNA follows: TGTGCCAGTAGTCCCGCGGCCGGTTTCAATTCACCCCTCCACTTT.

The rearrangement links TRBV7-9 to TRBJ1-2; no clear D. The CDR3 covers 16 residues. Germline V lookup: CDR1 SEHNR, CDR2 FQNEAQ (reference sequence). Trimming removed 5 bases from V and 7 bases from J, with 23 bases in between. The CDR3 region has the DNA TGTGCCAGCAGCGCCTCGACCTGGATCCTCTCTGGTGGCTACACCTTC. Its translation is CASSASTWILSGGYTF.

CDR3 loop: CASSQLAATDTQYF. The CDR3 DNA is TGCGCCAGCAGCCAACTAGCGGCCACAGATACGCAGTATTTT. V gene TRBV5-1 combines with J gene TRBJ2-3; 8 bases match TRBD2. The CDR3 extends over 14 amino acids. The J segment lost 2 bases and the V segment lost 4 bases, leaving 3 bases of the junction unmatched. Germline values: CDR1 SGHRS, CDR2 YFSETQ.

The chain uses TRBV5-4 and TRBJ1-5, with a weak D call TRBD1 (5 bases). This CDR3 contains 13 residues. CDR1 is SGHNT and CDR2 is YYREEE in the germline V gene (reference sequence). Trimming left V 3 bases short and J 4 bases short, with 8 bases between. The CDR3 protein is CASSSDINQPQHF. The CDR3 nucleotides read TGTGCCAGCAGCTCGGACATAAATCAGCCCCAGCATTTT.

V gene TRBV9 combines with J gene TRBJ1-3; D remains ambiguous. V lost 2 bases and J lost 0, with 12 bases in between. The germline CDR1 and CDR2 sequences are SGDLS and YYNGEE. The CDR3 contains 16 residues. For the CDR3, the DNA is TGTGCCAGCAGCGTCATGGGCAGTCTCTCTGGAAACACCATATATTTT. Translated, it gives CASSVMGSLSGNTIYF.

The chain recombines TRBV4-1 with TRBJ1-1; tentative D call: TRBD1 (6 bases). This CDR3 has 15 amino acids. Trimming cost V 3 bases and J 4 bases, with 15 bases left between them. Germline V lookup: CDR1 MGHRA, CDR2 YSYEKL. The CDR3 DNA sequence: TGCGCCAGCAGCCAGTACAGGGCCATGGGCACTGAAGCTTTCTTT. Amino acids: CASSQYRAMGTEAFF.

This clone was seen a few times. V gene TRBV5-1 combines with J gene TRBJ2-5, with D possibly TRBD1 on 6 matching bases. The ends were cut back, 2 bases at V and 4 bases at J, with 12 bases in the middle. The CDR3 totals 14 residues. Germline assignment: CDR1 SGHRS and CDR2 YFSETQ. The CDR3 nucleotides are TGCGCCAGCAGCTTATATACAGGGATAGAGACCCAGTACTTC. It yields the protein CASSLYTGIETQYF. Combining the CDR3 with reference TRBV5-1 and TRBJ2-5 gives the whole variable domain KAGVTQTPRYLIKTRGQQVTLSCSPISGHRSVSWYQQTPGQGLQFLFEYFSETQRNKGNFPGRFSGRQFSNSRSEMNVSTLELGDSALYLCASSLYTGIETQYFGPGTRLLVL.

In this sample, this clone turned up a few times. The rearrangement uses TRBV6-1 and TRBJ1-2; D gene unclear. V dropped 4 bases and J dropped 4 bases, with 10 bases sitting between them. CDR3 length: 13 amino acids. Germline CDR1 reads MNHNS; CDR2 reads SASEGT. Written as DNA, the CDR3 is TGTGCCAGCAGTGGTGGTCCACCCTATGGCTACACCTTC. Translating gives CASSGGPPYGYTF.

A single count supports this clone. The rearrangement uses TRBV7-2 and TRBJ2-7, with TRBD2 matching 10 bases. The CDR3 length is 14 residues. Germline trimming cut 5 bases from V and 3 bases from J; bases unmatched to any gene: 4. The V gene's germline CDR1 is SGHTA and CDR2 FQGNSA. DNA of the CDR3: TGTGCCAGCAGCATCACTAGCGGGGACTACGAGCAGTACTTC. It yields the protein CASSITSGDYEQYF.

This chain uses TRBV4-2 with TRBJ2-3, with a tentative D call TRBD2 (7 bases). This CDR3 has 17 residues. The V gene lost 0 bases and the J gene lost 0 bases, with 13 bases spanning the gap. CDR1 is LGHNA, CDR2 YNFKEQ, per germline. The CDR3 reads CASSQDPGGRSTDTQYF. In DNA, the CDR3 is TGTGCCAGCAGCCAAGACCCCGGGGGGCGAAGCACAGATACGCAGTATTTT.

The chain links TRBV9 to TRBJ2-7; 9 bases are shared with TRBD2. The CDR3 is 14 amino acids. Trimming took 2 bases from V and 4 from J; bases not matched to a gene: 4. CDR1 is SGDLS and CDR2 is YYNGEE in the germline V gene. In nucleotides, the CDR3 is TGTGCCAGCAGCGTTAGCGGGGGAAGTTACGAGCAGTACTTC. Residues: CASSVSGGSYEQYF.

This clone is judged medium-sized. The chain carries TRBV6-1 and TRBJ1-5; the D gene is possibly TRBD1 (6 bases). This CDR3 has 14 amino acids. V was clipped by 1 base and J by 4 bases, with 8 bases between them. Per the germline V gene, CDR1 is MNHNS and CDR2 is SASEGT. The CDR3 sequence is CASSEGTENQPQHF. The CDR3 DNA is TGTGCCAGCAGTGAAGGGACAGAAAATCAGCCCCAGCATTTT.

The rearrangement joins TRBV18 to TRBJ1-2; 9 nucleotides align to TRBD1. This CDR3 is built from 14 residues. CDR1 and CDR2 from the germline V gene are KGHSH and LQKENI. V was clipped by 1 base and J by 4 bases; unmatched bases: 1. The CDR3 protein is CASSPQDRGYGYTF. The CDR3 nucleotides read TGTGCCAGCTCACCACAGGACAGGGGCTATGGCTACACCTTC.

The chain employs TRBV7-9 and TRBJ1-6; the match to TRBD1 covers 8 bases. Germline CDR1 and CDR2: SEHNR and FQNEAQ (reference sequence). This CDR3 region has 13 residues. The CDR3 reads CAVQGGFNSPLHF. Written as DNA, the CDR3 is TGTGCGGTACAGGGGGGTTTTAATTCACCCCTCCACTTT.

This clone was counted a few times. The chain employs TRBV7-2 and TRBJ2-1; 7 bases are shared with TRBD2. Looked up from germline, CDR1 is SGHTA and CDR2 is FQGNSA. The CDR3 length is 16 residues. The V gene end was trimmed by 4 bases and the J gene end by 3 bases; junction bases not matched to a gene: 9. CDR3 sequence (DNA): TGTGCCAGCAGCTCCGGGGGGTCTCCCTTCTACAATGAGCAGTTCTTC. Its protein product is CASSSGGSPFYNEQFF. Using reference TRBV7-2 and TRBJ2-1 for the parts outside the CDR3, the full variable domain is GAGVSQSPSNKVTEKGKDVELRCDPISGHTALYWYRQSLGQGLEFLIYFQGNSAPDKSGLPSDRFSAERTGGSVSTLTIQRTQQEDSAVYLCASSSGGSPFYNEQFFGPGTRLTVL.

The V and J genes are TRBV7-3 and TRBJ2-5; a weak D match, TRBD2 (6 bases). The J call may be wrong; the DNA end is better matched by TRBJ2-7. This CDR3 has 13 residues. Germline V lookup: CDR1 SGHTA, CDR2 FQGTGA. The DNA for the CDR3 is TGTGCCAGCAGCTTACAGGGCGGGGTCGAGCAGTACTTC. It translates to CASSLQGGVEQYF.